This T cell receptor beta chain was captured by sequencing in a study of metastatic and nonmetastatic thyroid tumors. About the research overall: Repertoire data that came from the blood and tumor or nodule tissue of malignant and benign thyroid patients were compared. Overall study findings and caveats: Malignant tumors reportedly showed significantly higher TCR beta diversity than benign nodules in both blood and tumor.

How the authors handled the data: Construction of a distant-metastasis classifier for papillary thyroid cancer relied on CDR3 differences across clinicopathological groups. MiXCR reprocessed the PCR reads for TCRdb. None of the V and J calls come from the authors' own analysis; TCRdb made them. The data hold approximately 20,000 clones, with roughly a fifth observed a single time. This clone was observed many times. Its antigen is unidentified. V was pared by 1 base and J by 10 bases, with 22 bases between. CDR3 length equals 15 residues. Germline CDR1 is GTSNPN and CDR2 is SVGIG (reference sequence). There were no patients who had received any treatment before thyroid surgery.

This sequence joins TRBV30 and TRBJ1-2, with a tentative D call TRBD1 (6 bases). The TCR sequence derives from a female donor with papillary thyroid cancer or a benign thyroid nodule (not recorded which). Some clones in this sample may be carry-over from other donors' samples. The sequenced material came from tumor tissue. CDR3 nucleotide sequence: TGTGCCTGGAGTGCTAAAGGTAACAGGGAAGACGTCTACACCTTC. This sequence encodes CAWSAKGNREDVYTF.